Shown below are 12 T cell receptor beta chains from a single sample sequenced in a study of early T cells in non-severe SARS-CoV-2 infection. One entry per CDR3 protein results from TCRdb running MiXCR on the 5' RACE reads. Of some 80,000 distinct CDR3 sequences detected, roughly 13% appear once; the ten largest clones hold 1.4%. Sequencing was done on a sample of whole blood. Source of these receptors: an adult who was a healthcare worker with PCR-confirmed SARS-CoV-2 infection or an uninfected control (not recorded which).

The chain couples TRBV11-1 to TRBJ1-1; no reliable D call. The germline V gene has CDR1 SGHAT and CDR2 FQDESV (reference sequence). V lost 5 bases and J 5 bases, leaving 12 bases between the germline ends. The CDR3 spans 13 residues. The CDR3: CASSTRARTEAFF. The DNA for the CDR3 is TGTGCCAGCAGCACTCGGGCCCGAACTGAAGCTTTCTTT. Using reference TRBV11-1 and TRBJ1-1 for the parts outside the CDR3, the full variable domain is EAEVAQSPRYKITEKSQAVAFWCDPISGHATLYWYRQILGQGPELLVQFQDESVVDDSQLPKDRFSAERLKGVDSTLKIQPAELGDSAMYLCASSTRARTEAFFGQGTRLTVV.

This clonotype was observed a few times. CDR3 bases: TGCGCCAGCAGCTTGGCAGGGGAGAGCAATCAGCCCCAGCATTTT. This translates into CASSLAGESNQPQHF. The chain carries TRBV5-1 and TRBJ1-5, with a tentative D call TRBD1 (6 bases). This CDR3 spans 15 amino acids. Trimming left V 0 bases short and J 1 base short, with 8 bases between. Looked up from germline, CDR1 is SGHRS and CDR2 is YFSETQ.

The DNA of the CDR3 is TGCAGTGCTAGAGACTTTTCGGGGGACACCTACGAGCAGTACTTC. Protein: CSARDFSGDTYEQYF. This chain joins TRBV20-1 and TRBJ2-7; perhaps D is TRBD1 or TRBD2 (6 bases each). V was cut by 0 bases and J by 2 bases, with 14 bases left in between. CDR1 is DFQATT, CDR2 SNEGSKA, per germline (reference sequence). The CDR3 is made up of 15 amino acids.

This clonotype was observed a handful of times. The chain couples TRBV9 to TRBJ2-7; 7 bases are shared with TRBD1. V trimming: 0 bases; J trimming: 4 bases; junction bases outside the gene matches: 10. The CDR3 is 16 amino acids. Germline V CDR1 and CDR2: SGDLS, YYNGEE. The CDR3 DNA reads TGTGCCAGCAGCGTAGGGGCGGTCAGGGGGTTGTACGAGCAGTACTTC. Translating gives CASSVGAVRGLYEQYF.

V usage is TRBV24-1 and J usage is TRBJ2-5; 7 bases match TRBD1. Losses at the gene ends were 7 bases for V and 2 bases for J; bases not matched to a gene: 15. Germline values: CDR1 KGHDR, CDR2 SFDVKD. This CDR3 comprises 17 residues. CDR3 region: CATRKGSSGQFQETQYF. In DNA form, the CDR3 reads TGTGCCACCAGGAAGGGTTCCTCGGGACAGTTTCAAGAGACCCAGTACTTC.

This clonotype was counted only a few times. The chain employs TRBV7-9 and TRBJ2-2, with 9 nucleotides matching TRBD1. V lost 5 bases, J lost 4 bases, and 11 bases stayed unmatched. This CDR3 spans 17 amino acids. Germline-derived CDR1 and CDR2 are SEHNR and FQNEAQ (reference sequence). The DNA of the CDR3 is TGTGCCAGCAGCGCATTAACGGGACAGGGTTTCACCGGGGAGCTGTTTTTT. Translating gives CASSALTGQGFTGELFF.

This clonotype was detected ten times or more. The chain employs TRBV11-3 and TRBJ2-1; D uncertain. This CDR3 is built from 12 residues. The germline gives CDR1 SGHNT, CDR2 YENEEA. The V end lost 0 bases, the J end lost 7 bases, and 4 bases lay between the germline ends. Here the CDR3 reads CASSLDRNEQFF. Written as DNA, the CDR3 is TGTGCCAGCAGCTTAGATCGGAATGAGCAGTTCTTC. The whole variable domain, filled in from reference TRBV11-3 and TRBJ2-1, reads EAGVVQSPRYKIIEKKQPVAFWCNPISGHNTLYWYLQNLGQGPELLIRYENEEAVDDSQLPKDRFSAERLKGVDSTLKIQPAELGDSAVYLCASSLDRNEQFFGPGTRLTVL.

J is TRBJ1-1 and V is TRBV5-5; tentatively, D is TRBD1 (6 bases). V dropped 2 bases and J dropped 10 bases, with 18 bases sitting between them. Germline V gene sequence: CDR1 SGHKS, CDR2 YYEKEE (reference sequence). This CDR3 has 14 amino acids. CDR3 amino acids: CASSFTSGARGAFF. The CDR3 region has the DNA TGTGCCAGCAGCTTTACATCCGGGGCCAGGGGAGCTTTCTTT.

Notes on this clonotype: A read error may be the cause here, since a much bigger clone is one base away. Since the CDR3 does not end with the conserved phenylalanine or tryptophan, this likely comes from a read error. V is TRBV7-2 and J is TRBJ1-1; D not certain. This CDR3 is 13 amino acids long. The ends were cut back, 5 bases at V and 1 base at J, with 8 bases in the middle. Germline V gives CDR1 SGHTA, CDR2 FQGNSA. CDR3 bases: TGTGCCAGCAGCCGGACGGAGAACACTGAAGCTTTCTAT. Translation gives CASSRTENTEAFY.

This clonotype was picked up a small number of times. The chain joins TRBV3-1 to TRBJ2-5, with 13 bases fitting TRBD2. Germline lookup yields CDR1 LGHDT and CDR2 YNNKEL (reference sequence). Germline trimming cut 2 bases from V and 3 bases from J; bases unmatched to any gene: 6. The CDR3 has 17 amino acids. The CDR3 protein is CASSQHRTSGGEETQYF. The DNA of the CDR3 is TGTGCCAGCAGCCAACATCGTACTAGCGGGGGGGAAGAGACCCAGTACTTC.

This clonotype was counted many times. In DNA, the CDR3 is TGTGCCAGCACCCCGGGACAGACCCTTTGGGAAAAACTGTTTTTT. It is translated as CASTPGQTLWEKLFF. The chain links TRBV12-3 or TRBV12-4 to TRBJ1-4, with 7 nucleotides matching TRBD1. V was pared by 7 bases and J by 8 bases, with 13 bases of the junction left unmatched. The CDR3 extends over 15 amino acids.

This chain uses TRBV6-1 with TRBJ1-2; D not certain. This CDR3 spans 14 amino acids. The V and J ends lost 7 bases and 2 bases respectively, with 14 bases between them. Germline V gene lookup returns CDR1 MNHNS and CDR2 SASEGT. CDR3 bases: TGTGCCAGCACCTTCCTCGGGAGAAACTATGGCTACACCTTC. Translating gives CASTFLGRNYGYTF.